The 20 T cell receptor beta chains presented below share a single source sample, sequenced in a study of vaccination and CD4 T cells after COVID-19. Researchers used the Oncomine TCR Beta short-read assay to sequence DNA from cultured CD4+ T cells. Using its own MiXCR run on the PCR reads, TCRdb lists one record per CDR3 protein. The table has roughly 11,000 distinct CDR3 sequences, about 61% seen once; the top ten hold 9.1%. Indicated treatment: approximately nine-day PBMC culture with coronavirus spike peptide pools or control peptides (ViraFEST assay). No antigens are known for them. The sample comprised CD4+ T cells from blood, cultured in vitro. These receptors all stem from a human donor who had recovered from COVID-19.

In nucleotides, the CDR3 is TGTGCCAGCAGTCTCCGGGGGTACGAGCAGTACTTC. This encodes CASSLRGYEQYF. The chain is built from TRBV28 and TRBJ2-7, with a tentative D call TRBD2 (6 bases). Germline-derived CDR1 and CDR2 are MDHEN and SYDVKM. This CDR3 has 12 residues. V lost 5 bases to trimming and J lost 4 bases, with 9 bases between them.

This chain connects TRBV7-2 to TRBJ2-3; 8 bases are shared with TRBD2. The J segment lost 1 base and the V segment lost 4 bases, leaving 10 bases of the junction unmatched. The length of the CDR3 is 17 residues. Germline values: CDR1 SGHTA, CDR2 FQGNSA. The CDR3 sequence is CASSSRVSGTRTDTQYF. The CDR3, as DNA: TGTGCCAGCAGCTCCCGGGTTAGCGGGACTCGCACAGATACGCAGTATTTT.

This clonotype is categorized as medium-sized. The gene calls are TRBV19 and TRBJ1-1, with 8 bases aligning to TRBD1. This CDR3 comprises 15 residues. Losses at the gene ends were 3 bases for V and 5 bases for J; bases not matched to a gene: 8. The germline CDR1 and CDR2 sequences are LNHDA and SQIVND (reference sequence). In DNA, the CDR3 is TGTGCCAGTAGTATTCTGTACAGGGGGAGGACTGAAGCTTTCTTT. As protein: CASSILYRGRTEAFF.

The genes are TRBV10-2 and TRBJ2-3; TRBD2 matches at 9 bases. The CDR3 loop spans 15 amino acids. Germline trimming cut 7 bases from V and 4 bases from J; bases unmatched to any gene: 9. Germline lookup yields CDR1 WSHSY and CDR2 SAAADI. The chain's CDR3 is CASTPTSGRADTQYF. In DNA, the CDR3 is TGCGCCAGCACCCCGACTAGCGGTCGCGCAGATACGCAGTATTTT.

This chain uses TRBV6-5 with TRBJ2-2; no clear D. This CDR3 has 13 amino acids. Looked up from germline, CDR1 is MNHEY and CDR2 is SVGAGI. V was cut by 2 bases and J by 5 bases, with 6 bases left in between. CDR3 protein: CASSYARTGELFF. The CDR3 coding sequence is TGTGCCAGCAGTTACGCGAGGACCGGGGAGCTGTTTTTT.

The J gene is TRBJ1-2, the V gene TRBV6-1; a weak D match, TRBD1 (5 bases). The CDR3 is 15 amino acids. CDR1 MNHNS and CDR2 SASEGT come from the germline V gene. Trimming shortened V by 6 bases and J by 6 bases, and 20 bases separated the two germline ends. CDR3 in DNA: TGTGCCAGCAGCCACGGGATCGGACAAGTTCATGGCTACACCTTC. Protein sequence: CASSHGIGQVHGYTF.

In regard to this clonotype: Germline and junction disagree at one end, which may indicate a read error. V gene TRBV7-9 combines with J gene TRBJ2-5; possibly TRBD1 or TRBD2 for D (6 bases each). This CDR3 comprises 14 residues. Germline CDR1 and CDR2: SEHNR and FQNEAQ (reference sequence). The CDR3 sequence: CASSPGAGKETQYF. The DNA of the CDR3 is TGCGCCAGCAGCCCGGGGGCAGGGAAAGAGACCCAGTACTTC.

The gene calls are TRBV5-1 and TRBJ2-1; D is unclear. CDR3 size: 14 residues. Germline CDR1 SGHRS, CDR2 YFSETQ. Trimming took 2 bases from V and 9 from J, leaving 15 bases between them. DNA of the CDR3: TGCGCCAGCAGCTTAAGGTCTGTAAGTGGTGAGCAGTTCTTC. Protein sequence: CASSLRSVSGEQFF.

This chain links TRBV20-1 with TRBJ2-7; the match to TRBD1 covers 10 bases. The germline gives CDR1 DFQATT, CDR2 SNEGSKA (reference sequence). The V gene end was trimmed by 6 bases and the J gene end by 5 bases; junction bases not matched to a gene: 4. The CDR3 contains 12 residues. The CDR3 reads CSAKTGGDEQYF. CDR3 in DNA: TGCAGTGCCAAGACAGGGGGCGACGAGCAGTACTTC.

The gene calls are TRBV6-1 and TRBJ1-2; 10 positions match TRBD1. The germline V gene has CDR1 MNHNS and CDR2 SASEGT. J was trimmed by 3 bases and V by 7 bases; bases with no gene match: 5. CDR3 length: 14 residues. DNA of the CDR3: TGTGCCAGCACCGACAGGGGGCCGGACTATGGCTACACCTTC. Amino acids: CASTDRGPDYGYTF.

The chain combines TRBV5-1 with TRBJ1-6; D gene unclear. In germline, CDR1 is SGHRS, CDR2 YFSETQ. CDR3 length: 16 residues. The V end lost 1 base, the J end lost 7 bases, and 15 bases lay between the germline ends. The DNA for the CDR3 is TGCGCCAGCAGCTTGAACGCGGGGAGTGGAAATTCACCCCTCCACTTT. Translating gives CASSLNAGSGNSPLHF.

This chain connects TRBV7-2 to TRBJ2-4; D might be TRBD1 (5 bases). The V gene's germline CDR1 is SGHTA and CDR2 FQGNSA. V lost 5 bases and J 6 bases, leaving 17 bases between the germline ends. CDR3 length equals 15 residues. This CDR3 reads CASSLQGGSPNIQYF. The CDR3 DNA sequence: TGTGCCAGCAGCCTCCAGGGTGGTTCGCCAAACATTCAGTACTTC.

V and J are TRBV7-9 and TRBJ2-2; TRBD1 is a possible D gene (6 bases). The CDR3 consists of 16 residues. Germline V gives CDR1 SEHNR, CDR2 FQNEAQ (reference sequence). The V gene lost 5 bases and the J gene lost 6 bases, with 19 bases spanning the gap. DNA of the CDR3: TGTGCCAGCAGCCTCACAGGGTCGGGGTCGGCCGGGGAGCTGTTTTTT. It translates to CASSLTGSGSAGELFF.

This sequence joins TRBV4-1 and TRBJ2-2; TRBD2 agrees at 7 bases. V lost 4 bases to trimming and J lost 1 base; unmatched junction nucleotides: 0. The CDR3 runs to 14 residues. CDR1 and CDR2 from the germline V gene are MGHRA and YSYEKL. The CDR3 bases are TGCGCCAGCAGCCGGGAGGGGAACACCGGGGAGCTGTTTTTT. Its protein is CASSREGNTGELFF.

The genes are TRBV2 and TRBJ1-1, with TRBD1 identical over 10 bases. Per germline, CDR1 SNHLY and CDR2 FYNNEI. This CDR3 contains 15 residues. Trimming at V came to 6 bases and at J to 0 bases, leaving 4 bases not matched to a gene. CDR3 sequence reads: CASSGQGVLNTEAFF. DNA of the CDR3: TGTGCCAGCAGCGGACAGGGGGTTTTGAACACTGAAGCTTTCTTT.

The V call is TRBV20-1, the J call TRBJ1-6; tentatively, D is TRBD1 (5 bases). V was shortened by 1 base and J by 6 bases, with 10 bases between the two germline ends. Germline V gene sequence: CDR1 DFQATT, CDR2 SNEGSKA (reference sequence). This CDR3 is built from 14 residues. The CDR3 coding sequence is TGCAGTGCTAGAGCTGGAGGGGTTAATTCACCCCTCCACTTT. Its translation is CSARAGGVNSPLHF.

The gene calls are TRBV7-8 and TRBJ2-2, with D maybe TRBD1 (5 bases). The germline V gene has CDR1 SGHVS and CDR2 FQNEAQ. V was cut by 5 bases and J by 4 bases, with 14 bases left in between. CDR3 length: 15 amino acids. The chain's CDR3 is CASSVYRTGTGELFF. CDR3 sequence (DNA): TGTGCCAGCAGCGTCTACAGGACGGGCACCGGGGAGCTGTTTTTT.

This clonotype came up a few times. The chain joins TRBV7-9 to TRBJ1-6; the D is unclear. Germline loops: CDR1 SEHNR, CDR2 FQNEAQ (reference sequence). V shed 2 bases and J shed 7 bases, with 12 bases lying between them. The CDR3 consists of 15 residues. The CDR3 DNA follows: TGTGCCAGCAGCTTACAAGGTCCGTTCAATTCACCCCTCCACTTT. Its protein is CASSLQGPFNSPLHF.

This clonotype is termed medium-sized. J is TRBJ2-7 and V is TRBV7-2; 8 bases fit TRBD1. V lost 3 bases and J lost 7; bases outside the gene matches: 11. The V gene's germline CDR1 is SGHTA and CDR2 FQGNSA. The CDR3 is 15 amino acids. CDR3 amino acids: CASSFRGRDPREQYF. The CDR3 bases are TGTGCCAGCAGCTTCAGGGGGCGGGACCCGCGGGAGCAGTACTTC. The variable domain in full, with the rest retrieved from reference TRBV7-2 and TRBJ2-7, is GAGVSQSPSNKVTEKGKDVELRCDPISGHTALYWYRQSLGQGLEFLIYFQGNSAPDKSGLPSDRFSAERTGGSVSTLTIQRTQQEDSAVYLCASSFRGRDPREQYFGPGTRLTVT.

This chain uses TRBV5-1 with TRBJ2-3, with 9 nucleotides matching TRBD2. The CDR3 loop spans 14 amino acids. The V segment lost 1 base and the J segment 6 bases; nucleotides outside the gene matches: 3. Looked up from germline, CDR1 is SGHRS and CDR2 is YFSETQ. The CDR3 loop is CASSLRAGGDTQYF. In DNA, the CDR3 is TGCGCCAGCAGCTTGAGGGCGGGGGGGGATACGCAGTATTTT.